The 30 T cell receptor beta chains below come from one sample, sequenced in a study of CD4 T cells in relation to SARS-CoV-2 and coronaviruses. Data came from immunoSEQ multiplex PCR; TCRdb stores just in-frame clones and leaves some out. The sample yields approximately 41,000 clones, approximately 84% seen once. These receptors lack a known antigen. Sequencing was performed on naive CD4+ T cells from PBMCs, cultured in vitro. Specified subset: naive CD4+ T cells isolated by negative enrichment. Receptors were obtained from an adult with COVID-19.

The chain has TRBV19 and TRBJ1-4, with unresolved D. This CDR3 has 14 residues. The germline V and J ends were trimmed by 9 bases and 6 bases, with 17 bases remaining between them. From germline, CDR1 is LNHDA and CDR2 SQIVND (reference sequence). The CDR3 spells CASPPGAGYEKLFF. CDR3 nucleotide sequence: TGTGCCAGCCCTCCCGGTGCGGGATATGAAAAACTGTTTTTT.

This chain uses TRBV6-5 with TRBJ1-2; tentative D call: TRBD1 (6 bases). Germline values: CDR1 MNHEY, CDR2 SVGAGI. The CDR3 sequence is 13 residues long. The V gene lost 6 bases and the J gene lost 4 bases, with 12 bases spanning the gap. As DNA, the CDR3 is TGTGCCAGCAGCGGACAGCGCCTCTATGGCTACACCTTC. It specifies CASSGQRLYGYTF.

The CDR3 coding sequence is TGTGCCAGCAGTACGACAGGGGCTGGAAACACCATATATTTT. Residues: CASSTTGAGNTIYF. The V and J genes are TRBV2 and TRBJ1-3; TRBD1 aligns across 8 bases. V dropped 5 bases and J dropped 2; count of bases not matched to a gene: 2. The CDR3 sequence is 14 residues long. Germline CDR1 SNHLY, CDR2 FYNNEI.

This clone has a single count. V is TRBV9 and J is TRBJ2-7; 7 nucleotides match TRBD2. The V gene's germline CDR1 is SGDLS and CDR2 YYNGEE. J lost 2 bases, V lost 3 bases, and 11 bases had no gene match. The CDR3 has 16 residues. CDR3 nucleotide sequence: TGTGCCAGCAGCGCCTCCGGACTAGTGGGGCCCTACGAGCAGTACTTC. Its protein is CASSASGLVGPYEQYF.

The gene calls are TRBV3-1 (or the pseudogene TRBV3-2) and TRBJ2-1; TRBD2 agrees at 9 bases. V lost 1 base and J lost 3; bases outside the gene matches: 7. CDR3 size: 17 residues. Per germline, CDR1 LGHDT and CDR2 YNNKEL (reference sequence). The CDR3 bases are TGTGCCAGCAGCCAAGTAAAAGGGACTAGCTACTACAATGAGCAGTTCTTC. This encodes CASSQVKGTSYYNEQFF.

The CDR3: CASSLGQWTDTQYF. The CDR3 nucleotides are TGTGCCAGTAGTTTGGGACAGTGGACAGATACGCAGTATTTT. The genes are TRBV19 and TRBJ2-3; 7 bases are a match to TRBD1. The V segment lost 5 bases and the J segment 3 bases; nucleotides outside the gene matches: 5. In germline, CDR1 is LNHDA, CDR2 SQIVND (reference sequence). The CDR3 sequence is 14 residues long.

The rearrangement uses TRBV11-2 and TRBJ1-4; D unclear. Germline CDR1 is SGHAT and CDR2 is FQNNGV. With 0 bases removed from V and 6 bases from J, the gap between germline ends came to 17 bases. The CDR3 totals 17 residues. The CDR3 is CASSLEVPTRRHEKLFF. The CDR3, as DNA: TGTGCCAGCAGCTTAGAGGTCCCGACACGACGACATGAAAAACTGTTTTTT.

J is TRBJ1-1 and V is TRBV12-5; D is ambiguous. The CDR3 totals 12 residues. Germline CDR1 and CDR2: LGHNT and FRNRAP. Trimming cost V 2 bases and J 13 bases, with 14 bases left between them. The CDR3 DNA reads TGTGCTAGTGGTTTGACCTCCCGAACGGTTTTCTTT. Translating gives CASGLTSRTVFF.

The J gene is TRBJ2-5, the V gene TRBV3-1 (or the pseudogene TRBV3-2); unclear D gene. CDR3 size: 10 residues. The V gene lost 7 bases and the J gene lost 5 bases, with 5 bases spanning the gap. Germline CDR1 is LGHDT and CDR2 is YNNKEL (reference sequence). The CDR3 sequence: CASMGETQYF. In DNA form, the CDR3 reads TGTGCCAGCATGGGGGAGACCCAGTACTTC.

V usage is TRBV2 and J usage is TRBJ2-3, with a tentative D call TRBD2 (5 bases). The germline V gene encodes CDR1 SNHLY and CDR2 FYNNEI. The CDR3 length is 13 residues. Trimming took off 4 bases at V and 5 bases at J, with 10 bases between the two ends. Here the CDR3 reads CASSGGPRDTQYF. Here the CDR3 DNA reads TGTGCCAGCAGTGGCGGGCCAAGAGATACGCAGTATTTT. The full variable domain, completed using reference TRBV2 and TRBJ2-3, is EPEVTQTPSHQVTQMGQEVILRCVPISNHLYFYWYRQILGQKVEFLVSFYNNEISEKSEIFDDQFSVERPDGSNFTLKIRSTKLEDSAMYFCASSGGPRDTQYFGPGTRLTVL.

The rearrangement joins TRBV30 to TRBJ2-1, with D unresolved. Germline assignment: CDR1 GTSNPN and CDR2 SVGIG (reference sequence). This CDR3 region has 13 residues. Trimming took off 0 bases at V and 1 base at J, with 4 bases between the two ends. The CDR3 here is CAWSVHSYNEQFF. The CDR3 coding sequence is TGTGCCTGGAGTGTACATTCCTACAATGAGCAGTTCTTC.

The rearrangement links TRBV27 to TRBJ2-7; 7 bases match TRBD2. This CDR3 has 14 amino acids. Germline trimming cut 3 bases from V and 2 bases from J; bases unmatched to any gene: 4. The V gene's germline CDR1 is MNHEY and CDR2 SMNVEV (reference sequence). The CDR3 coding sequence is TGTGCCAGCAGTTTTGGACTAGGTACCTACGAGCAGTACTTC. It encodes CASSFGLGTYEQYF.

This clone was detected once. The chain couples TRBV13 to TRBJ2-7; TRBD2 might be the D (7 bases). Germline V gives CDR1 PRHDT, CDR2 FYEKMQ (reference sequence). V was clipped by 5 bases and J by 5 bases, with 22 bases between them. The CDR3 totals 16 residues. In DNA, the CDR3 is TGTGCCAGCAGCGGAGGGGGATGGGCGCGGGGGCACGAGCAGTACTTC. Residues: CASSGGGWARGHEQYF.

This clone was seen a few times. This chain connects TRBV7-9 to TRBJ2-5, with TRBD2 as a possible D gene (6 bases). The germline V gene encodes CDR1 SEHNR and CDR2 FQNEAQ (reference sequence). The ends were cut back, 4 bases at V and 5 bases at J, with 8 bases in the middle. The CDR3 is 12 amino acids. The CDR3 nucleotides read TGTGCCAGCAGCTCAGGGAGGGAGACCCAGTACTTC. It is translated as CASSSGRETQYF.

In this sample, this clone turned up once. The V call is TRBV27, the J call TRBJ2-7; D is uncertain. The germline V and J ends were trimmed by 6 bases and 7 bases, with 13 bases remaining between them. Germline values: CDR1 MNHEY, CDR2 SMNVEV (reference sequence). The CDR3 is 12 residues long. CDR3 DNA: TGTGCCAGCAGCTCCCGGAACAGAGAGCAGTACTTC. It is translated as CASSSRNREQYF.

In this sample, this clone turned up a few times. The gene calls are TRBV27 and TRBJ1-3; no reliable D call. The germline V gene has CDR1 MNHEY and CDR2 SMNVEV (reference sequence). The V end lost 4 bases, the J end lost 0 bases, and 4 bases lay between the germline ends. The CDR3 sequence is 13 residues long. Written as DNA, the CDR3 is TGTGCCAGCAGTTCTAGCTCTGGAAACACCATATATTTT. It codes for CASSSSSGNTIYF.

The V call is TRBV7-9, the J call TRBJ2-1; TRBD2 agrees at 8 bases. Germline values: CDR1 SEHNR, CDR2 FQNEAQ (reference sequence). The CDR3 has 19 residues. With V trimmed by 10 bases and J by 0 bases, 20 bases remained unmatched. The CDR3 nucleotides read TGTGCCATCCCTACGGTTGAAGGGCGGGAGGCCTCCTCCTACAATGAGCAGTTCTTC. This codes for CAIPTVEGREASSYNEQFF.

The chain uses TRBV9 and TRBJ1-6; D is ambiguous. This CDR3 is built from 13 residues. The germline V gene encodes CDR1 SGDLS and CDR2 YYNGEE. The V and J ends lost 3 bases and 16 bases respectively, with 17 bases between them. CDR3 residues: CASSARGLGTLHF. The CDR3, as DNA: TGTGCCAGCAGCGCGAGAGGATTGGGTACTCTCCACTTT.

This clone came up once. V gene TRBV19 combines with J gene TRBJ2-4; D uncertain. Germline lookup yields CDR1 LNHDA and CDR2 SQIVND (reference sequence). The V gene lost 8 bases and the J gene lost 1 base, with 9 bases spanning the gap. The CDR3 sequence is 13 residues long. CDR3 residues: CASSQEAKNIQYF. The DNA of the CDR3 is TGTGCCAGTTCCCAGGAGGCCAAAAACATTCAGTACTTC.

The CDR3 DNA follows: TGTGCCAGCAGTGAGTTATCCTATGGCTACACCTTC. This translates into CASSELSYGYTF. The rearrangement links TRBV6-1 to TRBJ1-2; D not certain. The CDR3 is 12 amino acids. The germline V gene has CDR1 MNHNS and CDR2 SASEGT. The V end was cut by 3 bases, the J end by 4 bases, with 6 bases between.

The chain combines TRBV30 with TRBJ1-2, with no clear D. Trimming cost V 5 bases and J 8 bases, with 18 bases left between them. Germline V gene lookup returns CDR1 GTSNPN and CDR2 SVGIG (reference sequence). This CDR3 comprises 13 residues. This CDR3 reads CAWGNTTGAGYTF. DNA for the CDR3: TGTGCCTGGGGGAATACTACCGGAGCGGGCTACACCTTC.

The chain has TRBV19 and TRBJ2-1; D gene uncertain. V was pared by 3 bases and J by 5 bases, with 8 bases between. This CDR3 has 13 amino acids. Per the germline V gene, CDR1 is LNHDA and CDR2 is SQIVND (reference sequence). The CDR3: CASSMGGDNEQFF. CDR3 in DNA: TGTGCCAGTAGTATGGGTGGGGACAATGAGCAGTTCTTC.

The chain combines TRBV3-1 (or the pseudogene TRBV3-2) with TRBJ2-2, with TRBD2 matching over 7 bases. The germline gives CDR1 LGHDT, CDR2 YNNKEL (reference sequence). The trim removed 1 base at V and 4 bases at J, leaving 3 bases unmatched. This CDR3 is 15 amino acids long. DNA for the CDR3: TGTGCCAGCAGCCAAGCGGGAGGTGGCACCGGGGAGCTGTTTTTT. It encodes CASSQAGGGTGELFF.

DNA of the CDR3: TGTGCCAGCAGCCAGGGTGGACAGGCAACTAATGAAAAACTGTTTTTT. Protein sequence: CASSQGGQATNEKLFF. The chain uses TRBV4-2 and TRBJ1-4; 7 positions match TRBD1. With V trimmed by 3 bases and J by 0 bases, 4 bases remained unmatched. Germline-derived CDR1 and CDR2 are LGHNA and YNFKEQ. The CDR3 contains 16 residues.

V and J are TRBV18 and TRBJ1-1; TRBD1 is a possible D gene (6 bases). The CDR3 runs 15 residues. Germline CDR1 is KGHSH and CDR2 is LQKENI. Between the trimmed V and J ends, which lost 4 bases and 3 bases, there was a span of 15 bases. CDR3 loop: CASSRAGGRDTEAFF. CDR3 nucleotide sequence: TGTGCCAGCTCACGAGCCGGGGGGCGCGACACTGAAGCTTTCTTT.

This chain links TRBV27 with TRBJ1-6, with D perhaps matching TRBD1 (5 bases). The CDR3 spans 18 residues. Trimming cost V 3 bases and J 4 bases, with 19 bases left between them. Germline CDR1 is MNHEY and CDR2 is SMNVEV (reference sequence). The CDR3 is CASSFRFGGHLYNSPLHF. For the CDR3, the DNA is TGTGCCAGCAGTTTTCGGTTTGGAGGACACCTGTATAATTCACCCCTCCACTTT.

This clone was seen once. V and J are TRBV7-3 and TRBJ1-1; D possibly corresponds to TRBD1 (5 bases). The V gene's germline CDR1 is SGHTA and CDR2 FQGTGA. The CDR3 totals 14 residues. The V end lost 4 bases, the J end lost 6 bases, and 15 bases lay between the germline ends. This CDR3 is CASSSTGQWSEAFF. CDR3 nucleotides: TGTGCCAGCAGCTCGACGGGGCAGTGGTCTGAAGCTTTCTTT.

The rearrangement joins TRBV5-1 to TRBJ2-2; TRBD2 matches at 7 bases. The CDR3 covers 17 residues. V lost 0 bases, J lost 4 bases, and 9 bases stayed unmatched. Germline lookup yields CDR1 SGHRS and CDR2 YFSETQ. The CDR3 reads CASSLAGRGSATGELFF. CDR3 in DNA: TGCGCCAGCAGCTTGGCTGGGAGGGGATCAGCCACCGGGGAGCTGTTTTTT.

Points on this clone: The sample holds other DNA sequences that translate to the same CDR3. CDR3 amino acids: CASSPQETQYF. CDR3 bases: TGTGCCAGCTCACCACAAGAGACCCAGTACTTC. This chain uses TRBV18 with TRBJ2-5, with D uncertain. This CDR3 is built from 11 residues. The germline V gene has CDR1 KGHSH and CDR2 LQKENI. Trimming stripped 1 base from V and 3 bases from J, with 0 bases between.

V and J are TRBV27 and TRBJ2-2, with a weak D call TRBD1 (5 bases). Germline loops: CDR1 MNHEY, CDR2 SMNVEV (reference sequence). Trimming shortened V by 1 base and J by 1 base, and 10 bases separated the two germline ends. This CDR3 comprises 16 residues. CDR3 region: CASSLWVGQNTGELFF. In nucleotides, the CDR3 is TGTGCCAGCAGTTTATGGGTAGGACAGAACACCGGGGAGCTGTTTTTT.